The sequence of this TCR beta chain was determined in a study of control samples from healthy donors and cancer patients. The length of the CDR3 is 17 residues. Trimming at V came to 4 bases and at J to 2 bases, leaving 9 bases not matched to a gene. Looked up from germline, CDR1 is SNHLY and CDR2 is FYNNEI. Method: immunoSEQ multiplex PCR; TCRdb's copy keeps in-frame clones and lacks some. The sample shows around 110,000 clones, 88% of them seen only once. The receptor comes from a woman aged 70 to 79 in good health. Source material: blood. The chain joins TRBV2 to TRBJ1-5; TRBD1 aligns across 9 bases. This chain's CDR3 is CASSVPPGQGGNQPQHF. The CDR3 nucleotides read TGTGCCAGCAGTGTTCCTCCGGGACAGGGAGGCAATCAGCCCCAGCATTTT.